This TCR beta chain was identified during a study of siplizumab effects on memory and regulatory T cells. Study-wide points: Alloreactive CD4+ clones that could be mapped were on average 68.8% Treg-derived with siplizumab, against over 25% in controls. A major contribution to the alloresponse seemed to be made by naive T cells, which seemed more diverse than memory cells. An assignable naive or memory phenotype was lacking in roughly 80-95% of proliferating CD4+ or CD8+ clones.

Sequencing was performed with immunoSEQ multiplex PCR; in TCRdb, only in-frame clones are kept and a portion is missing. The sample has 100,000 to 110,000 clones, approximately 94% seen once; the top ten hold 1% to 1.5%. Note on this clone: Its matching antigen is unknown.

This receptor was obtained from a human donor in good health. The sequencing sample was made of non-Treg CD4+ T cells sorted from blood.

The CDR3 DNA is TGCGCCAGCAGCCTGGCAATAACTAGCGGACTATCCTACGAGCAGTACTTC. It codes for CASSLAITSGLSYEQYF. The rearrangement links TRBV4-1 to TRBJ2-5, with 8 bases identical to TRBD2. The DNA end lines up better with TRBJ2-7; the J call may be wrong. Germline CDR1 and CDR2: MGHRA and YSYEKL. The CDR3 sequence is 17 residues long.